This is a list of T cell receptor beta chains from one sample in a study of T cells in Graves' hyperthyroidism and ophthalmopathy. TCRdb re-analysed the multiplex PCR reads in MiXCR, keeping a single row per CDR3 protein. Among 350,000 to 400,000 distinct CDR3 sequences listed, 19% were seen once. Sequencing was performed on blood. The source of these receptors is a woman aged 18-29 years with Graves' hyperthyroidism. CDR3s include the opening cysteine and the closing phenylalanine or tryptophan. Each record gives: J gene, D gene, clone size, V gene, CDR3 protein, CDR3 DNA. A D gene is named only where the DNA matches it firmly. Clone sizes are shown as once, few, many or a size class.

j_gene: TRBJ1-2
d_gene: NA
abundance: many
v_gene: TRBV28
CDR3aa: CASTLVVDLTGYTF
CDR3nt: TGTGCCAGCACCCTCGTGGTAGATTTGACAGGCTACACCTTC

j_gene: TRBJ1-3
d_gene: NA
abundance: many
v_gene: TRBV7-8
CDR3aa: CASSLAWGPSGNTIYF
CDR3nt: TGTGCCAGCAGCTTAGCGTGGGGCCCCTCTGGAAACACCATATATTTT

j_gene: TRBJ1-1
d_gene: NA
abundance: many
v_gene: TRBV2
CDR3aa: CASLIRVNEAFF
CDR3nt: TGTGCCAGCCTAATTAGGGTCAACGAAGCTTTCTTT

j_gene: TRBJ1-1
d_gene: NA
abundance: many
v_gene: TRBV7-3
CDR3aa: CASSRISNTEAFF
CDR3nt: TGTGCCAGCAGCCGAATCTCGAACACTGAAGCTTTCTTT

j_gene: TRBJ1-4
d_gene: NA
abundance: many
v_gene: TRBV7-7
CDR3aa: CASSLGTGPNEKLFF
CDR3nt: TGTGCTAGCAGCTTAGGGACCGGGCCGAATGAAAAACTGTTTTTT

j_gene: TRBJ2-7
d_gene: NA
abundance: many
v_gene: TRBV9
CDR3aa: CASSVVPGDEQYF
CDR3nt: TGTGCCAGCAGCGTAGTCCCCGGGGACGAGCAGTACTTC

j_gene: TRBJ2-4
d_gene: TRBD1
abundance: few
v_gene: TRBV6-5
CDR3aa: CASSYGQGARYAKNIQYF
CDR3nt: TGTGCCAGCAGTTACGGGCAGGGGGCACGTTACGCCAAAAACATTCAGTACTTC

j_gene: TRBJ1-2
d_gene: NA
abundance: few
v_gene: TRBV6-1
CDR3aa: CASKGQNYGYTF
CDR3nt: TGTGCCAGCAAAGGGCAGAACTATGGCTACACCTTC

j_gene: TRBJ2-5
d_gene: NA
abundance: many
v_gene: TRBV24-1
CDR3aa: CATSDRVQGHQETQYF
CDR3nt: TGTGCCACCAGTGATCGGGTACAGGGACACCAAGAGACCCAGTACTTC

j_gene: TRBJ2-4
d_gene: TRBD1
abundance: few
v_gene: TRBV20-1
CDR3aa: CSAYLLTRDRRAKNIQYF
CDR3nt: TGCAGTGCCTATTTACTTACTAGGGACAGAAGGGCAAAAAACATTCAGTACTTC

j_gene: TRBJ1-2
d_gene: NA
abundance: many
v_gene: TRBV6-5
CDR3aa: CASSPPRQGMGGYTF
CDR3nt: TGTGCCAGCAGCCCCCCCCGCCAGGGAATGGGCGGCTACACCTTC

j_gene: TRBJ2-7
d_gene: NA
abundance: many
v_gene: TRBV4-2
CDR3aa: CASSQERGNYEQYF
CDR3nt: TGTGCCAGCAGCCAAGAAAGGGGCAACTACGAGCAGTACTTC

j_gene: TRBJ2-2
d_gene: NA
abundance: many
v_gene: TRBV10-3
CDR3aa: CAIKEAGELFF
CDR3nt: TGTGCCATCAAGGAGGCCGGGGAGCTGTTTTTT

j_gene: TRBJ2-5
d_gene: TRBD2
abundance: many
v_gene: TRBV4-1
CDR3aa: CASSRDGLAEETQYF
CDR3nt: TGCGCCAGCAGCCGAGACGGACTAGCGGAAGAGACCCAGTACTTC

j_gene: TRBJ2-4
d_gene: TRBD1
abundance: many
v_gene: TRBV10-3
CDR3aa: CAISNGRGLGNIQYF
CDR3nt: TGTGCCATCAGTAATGGCAGGGGGCTGGGAAACATTCAGTACTTC

j_gene: TRBJ2-7
d_gene: TRBD1
abundance: many
v_gene: TRBV15
CDR3aa: CATSRDRNYEQYF
CDR3nt: TGTGCCACCAGCAGGGACAGGAACTACGAGCAGTACTTC